Below, 21 T cell receptor beta chains from the same sample are listed, as sequenced in a study of early T cells in non-severe SARS-CoV-2 infection. TCRdb analysed the 5' RACE reads with MiXCR anew, one entry per CDR3 protein. The profile covers tens of thousands of distinct CDR3 sequences, with over 10% appearing a single time and around 4.7% taken by the ten largest. The source material was whole blood. These receptors all come from an adult who was a healthcare worker with PCR-confirmed SARS-CoV-2 infection or an uninfected control (not recorded which).

This clonotype was recorded at least ten times. V gene TRBV5-1 combines with J gene TRBJ2-5, with 10 bases fitting TRBD1. V dropped 4 bases and J dropped 5; count of bases not matched to a gene: 8. Per the germline V gene, CDR1 is SGHRS and CDR2 is YFSETQ. CDR3 length equals 15 residues. CDR3 sequence (DNA): TGCGCCAGCAGCGGAATGACAGGGGGCGAGGAGACCCAGTACTTC. It translates to CASSGMTGGEETQYF.

This clonotype was observed at least ten times. This chain links TRBV7-6 with TRBJ2-1; 9 nucleotides align to TRBD1. Germline V gene sequence: CDR1 SGHVS, CDR2 FNYEAQ. After removal of 5 bases from V and 8 bases from J, the junction contained 4 bases not matched to a gene. The CDR3 contains 13 residues. DNA for the CDR3: TGTGCCAGCAGCACCCGACAGGGGGATGAGCAGTTCTTC. Protein product: CASSTRQGDEQFF.

This clonotype was found a few times. This sequence joins TRBV12-3 or TRBV12-4 and TRBJ1-1; weak D call: TRBD1 (5 bases). The CDR3 runs 15 residues. V was trimmed by 6 bases and J by 10 bases, leaving 24 bases between them. In DNA, the CDR3 is TGTGCCAGCAGCGAACCCGGGACGGAGGCCGGTGGAGCTTTCTTT. Translated: CASSEPGTEAGGAFF.

Ten or more counts support this clonotype. In DNA, the CDR3 is TGTGCCAGCAGTCCGGCAGTAAGCTCTGGAAACACCATATATTTT. Encoded protein: CASSPAVSSGNTIYF. The genes are TRBV12-3 or TRBV12-4 and TRBJ1-3; D is ambiguous. The V end was cut by 5 bases, the J end by 0 bases, with 11 bases between. There are 15 residues in the CDR3.

This clonotype was found a few times. The chain couples TRBV27 to TRBJ1-1, with a tentative D call TRBD1 (5 bases). V dropped 3 bases and J dropped 4 bases, with 12 bases sitting between them. Germline V lookup: CDR1 MNHEY, CDR2 SMNVEV (reference sequence). There are 14 residues in the CDR3. CDR3 region: CASSLLDRPTEAFF. CDR3 DNA: TGTGCCAGCAGTTTGCTCGACAGACCCACTGAAGCTTTCTTT.

This clonotype was detected many times. The genes are TRBV19 and TRBJ1-2; perhaps TRBD1 as D (5 bases). This CDR3 has 14 amino acids. Germline CDR1 reads LNHDA; CDR2 reads SQIVND (reference sequence). Trimming removed 2 bases from V and 10 bases from J, with 17 bases in between. The chain's CDR3 is CASSIRGPDGTYTF. For the CDR3, the DNA is TGTGCCAGTAGTATAAGGGGACCGGACGGGACCTACACCTTC. Complete variable domain (other parts from reference TRBV19 and TRBJ1-2): DGGITQSPKYLFRKEGQNVTLSCEQNLNHDAMYWYRQDPGQGLRLIYYSQIVNDFQKGDIAEGYSVSREKKESFPLTVTSAQKNPTAFYLCASSIRGPDGTYTFGSGTRLTVV.

At least ten counts were recorded for this clonotype. This chain links TRBV7-3 with TRBJ2-2; 9 bases are shared with TRBD1. Germline V gives CDR1 SGHTA, CDR2 FQGTGA. V gave up 3 bases and J gave up 2 bases; unmatched junction bases: 4. The CDR3 covers 16 residues. The CDR3 protein is CASSFRTGANTGELFF. The CDR3 coding sequence is TGTGCCAGCAGCTTCCGGACAGGGGCAAACACCGGGGAGCTGTTTTTT.

V gene TRBV6-1 combines with J gene TRBJ1-5; D remains unclear. Germline V gives CDR1 MNHNS, CDR2 SASEGT. Between the trimmed V and J ends, which lost 1 base and 6 bases, there was a span of 10 bases. The CDR3 extends over 14 amino acids. In nucleotides, the CDR3 is TGTGCCAGCAGTGAAGGGACTTGGACTCAGCCCCAGCATTTT. Encoded protein: CASSEGTWTQPQHF.

The chain carries TRBV6-1 and TRBJ1-3; tentative D call: TRBD1 (5 bases). The CDR3 is 13 residues long. V gave up 10 bases and J gave up 0 bases, with 10 bases separating them. The germline V gene encodes CDR1 MNHNS and CDR2 SASEGT. In DNA, the CDR3 is TGTGCCACCGCAGGGACCTCTGGAAACACCATATATTTT. This gives the protein CATAGTSGNTIYF.

This clonotype was found a few times. The gene calls are TRBV10-3 and TRBJ2-1, with 7 positions matching TRBD1. The trim removed 3 bases at V and 6 bases at J, leaving 8 bases unmatched. Germline assignment: CDR1 ENHRY and CDR2 SYGVKD. The CDR3 has 15 residues. The CDR3 loop reads CAISDIETGSNEQFF. The CDR3 DNA reads as TGTGCCATCAGTGATATTGAGACAGGGTCCAATGAGCAGTTCTTC.

This clonotype was detected many times. V usage is TRBV18 and J usage is TRBJ2-7; 11 nucleotides line up with TRBD2. Trimming removed 8 bases from V and 6 bases from J; junction bases left unmatched: 6. This CDR3 spans 13 amino acids. Germline V gene sequence: CDR1 KGHSH, CDR2 LQKENI. The CDR3 DNA reads as TGTGCCAGCACTCCTGGACTAGCGGGCGAGCAGTACTTC. It specifies CASTPGLAGEQYF.

By sample share, this clonotype is large. V usage is TRBV5-4 and J usage is TRBJ2-1, with 8 bases lining up with TRBD1. The CDR3 covers 16 residues. Germline loops: CDR1 SGHNT, CDR2 YYREEE (reference sequence). V dropped 4 bases and J dropped 4; count of bases not matched to a gene: 10. The CDR3 DNA is TGTGCCAGCAGCCCACCCGGGACAGGCTTGTACAATGAGCAGTTCTTC. Amino acids: CASSPPGTGLYNEQFF.

This clonotype occurred a few times. This rearrangement joins TRBV20-1 to TRBJ2-3; 9 bases agree with TRBD2. CDR1 DFQATT and CDR2 SNEGSKA come from the germline V gene (reference sequence). This CDR3 spans 16 amino acids. V was pared by 0 bases and J by 3 bases, with 7 bases of the junction left unmatched. The CDR3 DNA follows: TGCAGTGCTAGAGATCCTTCTAGCGGGGATACAGATACGCAGTATTTT. It is translated as CSARDPSSGDTDTQYF.

This clonotype was picked up a small number of times. The rearrangement joins TRBV11-2 to TRBJ2-1; D call uncertain. The CDR3 extends over 13 amino acids. V lost 1 base and J 8 bases, leaving 9 bases between the germline ends. Per germline, CDR1 SGHAT and CDR2 FQNNGV. CDR3 sequence: CASSLALSDEQFF. CDR3 nucleotides: TGTGCCAGCAGCTTAGCTCTGTCCGATGAGCAGTTCTTC.

V is TRBV10-3 and J is TRBJ1-3, with D uncertain. V lost 6 bases to trimming and J lost 1 base, with 10 bases between them. CDR3 size: 14 residues. The germline V gene has CDR1 ENHRY and CDR2 SYGVKD. In DNA form, the CDR3 reads TGTGCCATCAGGAGTGAGACGTCTGGAAACACCATATATTTT. Translated: CAIRSETSGNTIYF.

This clonotype was detected a few times. The J gene is TRBJ2-3, the V gene TRBV7-3; no clear D. Trimming took off 0 bases at V and 4 bases at J, with 8 bases between the two ends. The CDR3 is 14 residues long. The V gene's germline CDR1 is SGHTA and CDR2 FQGTGA. CDR3 DNA sequence: TGTGCCAGCAGCTTAACAGTTAAGCCAGATACGCAGTATTTT. Its translation: CASSLTVKPDTQYF. The full variable domain, with the rest looked up from reference TRBV7-3 and TRBJ2-3, is GAGVSQTPSNKVTEKGKYVELRCDPISGHTALYWYRQSLGQGPEFLIYFQGTGAADDSGLPNDRFFAVRPEGSVSTLKIQRTERGDSAVYLCASSLTVKPDTQYFGPGTRLTVL.

Ten or more counts support this clonotype. This sequence joins TRBV4-3 and TRBJ1-5; TRBD1 is a possible D gene (5 bases). Germline CDR1 and CDR2: LGHNA and YSLEER. This CDR3 contains 15 residues. The V gene lost 0 bases and the J gene lost 6 bases, with 12 bases spanning the gap. CDR3 nucleotide sequence: TGCGCCAGCAGCCAAGATTCGGGACCTGCTCAGCCCCAGCATTTT. It is translated as CASSQDSGPAQPQHF.

In this sample, this clonotype turned up a few times. The chain has TRBV6-1 and TRBJ2-7; perhaps D is TRBD1 or TRBD2 (5 bases each). CDR1 and CDR2 from the germline V gene are MNHNS and SASEGT. V lost 6 bases, J lost 6 bases, and 12 bases lay in between. The CDR3 is made up of 12 amino acids. CDR3 coding DNA: TGTGCCAGCAGCAGGGAGTATACCGAGCAGTACTTC. This translates into CASSREYTEQYF.

At least ten counts were recorded for this clonotype. J is TRBJ2-7 and V is TRBV10-3, with no clear D. There are 14 residues in the CDR3. V was trimmed by 6 bases and J by 0 bases, leaving 12 bases between them. Germline V gene data show CDR1 as ENHRY and CDR2 as SYGVKD. The CDR3 DNA reads TGTGCCATCAGACCGACGGCGAGCTCCTACGAGCAGTACTTC. Translation: CAIRPTASSYEQYF.

This chain links TRBV7-8 with TRBJ2-7; 7 bases are shared with TRBD2. Germline assignment: CDR1 SGHVS and CDR2 FQNEAQ. The ends lost 1 base at V and 5 bases at J; junction bases unmatched: 2. There are 13 residues in the CDR3. The CDR3 is CASSLGGGDEQYF. DNA of the CDR3: TGTGCCAGCAGCTTAGGGGGAGGGGACGAGCAGTACTTC.

Turning to this clonotype: Being one base from a much bigger clone, this may be a read error. The chain has TRBV5-1 and TRBJ2-5; D gene ambiguous. Germline CDR1 and CDR2: SGHRS and YFSETQ. Between the trimmed V and J ends, which lost 0 bases and 10 bases, there was a span of 13 bases. This CDR3 region has 13 residues. The CDR3 DNA sequence: TGCGCCAGCAGCTTGGACAACCAGAGAATCCAGTACTTC. It translates to CASSLDNQRIQYF.